This T cell receptor (beta chain) appears in the sequencing data of a study of Graves' ophthalmopathy and Graves' hyperthyroidism. As the template, RNA transcripts were used to amplify TCR beta CDR3 regions. Second-round multiplex PCR came after a first-round RT-PCR that employed HTBI primers. TCRdb passed the multiplex PCR reads through MiXCR, listing each CDR3 protein once. The data hold 1 million to 1.3 million distinct CDR3 sequences, with about 40% observed a single time. This clonotype was observed many times. The germline V gene has CDR1 LNHDA and CDR2 SQIVND (reference sequence). V lost 6 bases to trimming and J lost 0 bases, with 17 bases between them. CDR3 length: 16 residues.

The origin of this receptor is an adult man with Graves' hyperthyroidism. This sequence joins TRBV19 and TRBJ1-1; D remains ambiguous. Material: peripheral blood or thyroid tissue (not recorded which). This chain's CDR3 is CASSLSPGVMNTEAFF. CDR3 DNA: TGTGCCAGTAGCCTCTCCCCAGGAGTCATGAACACTGAAGCTTTCTTT.